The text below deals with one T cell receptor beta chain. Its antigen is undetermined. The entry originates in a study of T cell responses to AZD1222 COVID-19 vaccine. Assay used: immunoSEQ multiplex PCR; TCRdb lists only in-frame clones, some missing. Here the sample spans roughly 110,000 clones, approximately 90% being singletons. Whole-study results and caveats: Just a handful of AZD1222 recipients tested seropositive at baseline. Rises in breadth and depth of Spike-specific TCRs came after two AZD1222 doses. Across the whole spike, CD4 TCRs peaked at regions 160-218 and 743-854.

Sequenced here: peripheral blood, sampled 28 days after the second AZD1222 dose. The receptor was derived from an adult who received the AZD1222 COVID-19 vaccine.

Here the CDR3 reads CASSYWASGVRETQYF. CDR3 DNA: TGTGCCAGCAGCTATTGGGCTAGCGGGGTTCGGGAGACCCAGTACTTC. This chain joins TRBV5-6 and TRBJ2-5; TRBD2 matches at 9 bases. CDR3 size: 16 residues. J gave up 5 bases and V 3 bases, and 11 bases lay outside the gene matches. CDR1 is SGHDT and CDR2 is YYEEEE in the germline V gene.